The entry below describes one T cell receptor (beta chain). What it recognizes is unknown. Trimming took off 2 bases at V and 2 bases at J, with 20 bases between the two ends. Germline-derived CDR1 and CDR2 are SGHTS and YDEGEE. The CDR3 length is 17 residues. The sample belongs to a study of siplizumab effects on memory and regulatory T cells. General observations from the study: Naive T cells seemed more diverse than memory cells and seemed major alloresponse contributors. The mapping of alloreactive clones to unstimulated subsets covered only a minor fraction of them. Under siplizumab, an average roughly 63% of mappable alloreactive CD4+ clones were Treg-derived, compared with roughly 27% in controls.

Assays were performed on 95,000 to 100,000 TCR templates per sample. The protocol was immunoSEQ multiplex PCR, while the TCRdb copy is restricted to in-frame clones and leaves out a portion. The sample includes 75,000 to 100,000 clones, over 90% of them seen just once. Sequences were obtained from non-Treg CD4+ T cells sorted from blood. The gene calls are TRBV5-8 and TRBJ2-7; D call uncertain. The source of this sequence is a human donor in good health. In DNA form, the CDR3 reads TGTGCCAGCAGCTTTCGCCCCTCCTCCAGTTACCCCTACGAGCAGTACTTC. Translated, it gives CASSFRPSSSYPYEQYF.